Below are 19 T cell receptor beta chains sequenced from a single sample in a study of Ad26.COV2.S vaccination and SARS-CoV-2 variants (dated by TCRdb to 2020 to 2022). The label giving this sample's treatment or condition can be read as: 15 to 20 received Ad26.COV2.S at low or high dose, single or two shots; 5 received placebo; per-sample allocation not given. Repertoires of vaccine and placebo recipients were sequenced from samples collected on day 63 after the first injection. Libraries came from the immunoSEQ multiplex PCR assay. TCRdb holds this immuneACCESS table with in-frame rearrangements only. Some clones are missing; in checked studies, unresolved V genes explain under half, and the rest has no known cause. This sample has fewer than 800,000 clones in its table, and around 89% of those were observed once. The ten top clones hold about 1.5% of the sample. The starting material was peripheral blood, obtained in a trial of Ad26.COV2.S vaccine versus placebo. These receptors all stem from a person aged 18 to 59 who received the Ad26.COV2.S COVID-19 vaccine or a placebo.

The rearrangement uses TRBV30 and TRBJ2-3; D gene uncertain. The CDR3 totals 14 residues. Between the trimmed V and J ends, which lost 7 bases and 5 bases, there was a span of 19 bases. Germline V gene lookup returns CDR1 GTSNPN and CDR2 SVGIG (reference sequence). Written as DNA, the CDR3 is TGTGCCTCCCGAGGCGACACTGTTGGAGATACGCAGTATTTT. Translated, it gives CASRGDTVGDTQYF.

The J gene is TRBJ1-1, the V gene TRBV10-3; TRBD1 might be the D (5 bases). The germline V gene has CDR1 ENHRY and CDR2 SYGVKD. Trimming stripped 6 bases from V and 0 bases from J, with 11 bases between. This CDR3 spans 14 amino acids. DNA for the CDR3: TGTGCCATCAGGGGGGAGGGAATGAACACTGAAGCTTTCTTT. This codes for CAIRGEGMNTEAFF.

On this clone: Other DNA sequences within the sample encode an identical CDR3. This sequence joins TRBV6-5 and TRBJ1-5; D not certain. From germline, CDR1 is MNHEY and CDR2 SVGAGI. Trimming removed 5 bases at V and 5 bases at J, with 4 bases between. The CDR3 totals 11 residues. The CDR3 nucleotides read TGTGCCAGCAGTAATGATCAGCCCCAGCATTTT. Its protein product is CASSNDQPQHF.

This chain links TRBV9 with TRBJ2-1, with a weak D call TRBD1 (6 bases). This CDR3 is built from 17 residues. Germline CDR1 reads SGDLS; CDR2 reads YYNGEE. Trimming left V 0 bases short and J 2 bases short, with 15 bases between. In nucleotides, the CDR3 is TGTGCCAGCAGCGTAGCAGGGGACCCCCTCCCCTACAATGAGCAGTTCTTC. Its translation: CASSVAGDPLPYNEQFF.

The chain couples TRBV6-5 to TRBJ2-7, with 9 bases identical to TRBD1. J lost 2 bases, V lost 5 bases, and 4 bases had no gene match. This CDR3 has 14 residues. Germline V CDR1 and CDR2: MNHEY, SVGAGI. For the CDR3, the DNA is TGTGCCAGCAGTCCACGACAGGGGGCCTACGAGCAGTACTTC. Amino acids: CASSPRQGAYEQYF.

The rearrangement uses TRBV5-1 and TRBJ2-7; 7 nucleotides align to TRBD2. Trimming removed 3 bases from V and 0 bases from J; junction bases left unmatched: 6. The germline CDR1 and CDR2 sequences are SGHRS and YFSETQ. The CDR3 loop spans 15 amino acids. The CDR3 DNA reads as TGCGCCAGCAGCTCCGGGACGGGGGGCTCCTACGAGCAGTACTTC. Amino acid sequence: CASSSGTGGSYEQYF.

This rearrangement joins TRBV3-1 (or the pseudogene TRBV3-2) to TRBJ1-1; D not certain. The V and J ends lost 0 bases and 6 bases respectively, with 17 bases between them. This CDR3 is 16 amino acids long. Germline V gene lookup returns CDR1 LGHDT and CDR2 YNNKEL (reference sequence). CDR3 residues: CASSQEGLGITAEAFF. The CDR3, as DNA: TGTGCCAGCAGCCAAGAAGGGTTAGGGATTACCGCTGAAGCTTTCTTT.

This rearrangement joins TRBV25-1 to TRBJ1-2, with 8 bases identical to TRBD1. The CDR3 spans 16 residues. Germline CDR1 and CDR2: MGHDK and SYGVNS. Trimming took 3 bases from V and 4 from J; bases not matched to a gene: 10. CDR3: CASSEPAGGKGYGYTF. The DNA for the CDR3 is TGTGCCAGCAGTGAGCCGGCAGGGGGCAAGGGCTATGGCTACACCTTC.

This rearrangement joins TRBV14 to TRBJ2-5, with TRBD1 identical over 8 bases. Looked up from germline, CDR1 is SGHDN and CDR2 is FVKESK. The CDR3 sequence is 15 residues long. The trim removed 4 bases at V and 5 bases at J, leaving 9 bases unmatched. The CDR3 DNA is TGTGCCAGCAGCCTCCGGACAGGGTATAGGGAGACCCAGTACTTC. This sequence encodes CASSLRTGYRETQYF.

The chain is built from TRBV6-2 or TRBV6-3 and TRBJ1-5, with unresolved D. Germline V gene data show CDR1 as MNHEY and CDR2 as SVGEGT. Trimming shortened V by 5 bases and J by 2 bases, and 7 bases separated the two germline ends. The CDR3 contains 13 residues. CDR3 residues: CASSERRNQPQHF. Here the CDR3 DNA reads TGTGCCAGCAGTGAGAGACGCAATCAGCCCCAGCATTTT.

This chain joins TRBV7-2 and TRBJ1-5; no definite D call. Deletions cut 3 bases from V and 3 bases from J, with 9 bases between. This CDR3 spans 14 amino acids. In germline, CDR1 is SGHTA, CDR2 FQGNSA. DNA for the CDR3: TGTGCCAGCAGCTTTATGACATCCAATCAGCCCCAGCATTTT. It translates to CASSFMTSNQPQHF.

The chain recombines TRBV5-5 with TRBJ1-1, with a tentative D call TRBD1 (6 bases). The V gene lost 4 bases and the J gene lost 6 bases, with 13 bases spanning the gap. The CDR3 spans 13 residues. Per germline, CDR1 SGHKS and CDR2 YYEKEE (reference sequence). This chain's CDR3 is CASSATGIPEAFF. The CDR3 coding sequence is TGTGCCAGCAGCGCTACAGGGATCCCTGAAGCTTTCTTT.

The V and J genes are TRBV11-2 and TRBJ2-5, with a weak D call TRBD1 (6 bases). CDR1 is SGHAT, CDR2 FQNNGV, per germline. This CDR3 region has 15 residues. V was trimmed by 4 bases and J by 0 bases, leaving 12 bases between them. The CDR3 DNA reads as TGTGCCAGCAGCTCCTACCGGGACAACCAAGAGACCCAGTACTTC. Amino acid sequence: CASSSYRDNQETQYF.

The rearrangement uses TRBV5-4 and TRBJ2-7; D is perhaps TRBD2 (5 bases). This CDR3 spans 13 amino acids. The germline V and J ends were trimmed by 4 bases and 2 bases, with 10 bases remaining between them. In germline, CDR1 is SGHNT, CDR2 YYREEE (reference sequence). This chain's CDR3 is CASSTTGTYEQYF. The CDR3 coding sequence is TGTGCCAGCAGCACGACGGGGACCTACGAGCAGTACTTC.

This chain joins TRBV7-9 and TRBJ1-6; D may be TRBD1 (5 bases). Germline assignment: CDR1 SEHNR and CDR2 FQNEAQ (reference sequence). The V end lost 3 bases, the J end lost 9 bases, and 12 bases lay between the germline ends. The CDR3 length is 14 residues. The CDR3 DNA is TGTGCCAGCAGCTTGAGCATCGGGACTTCACCCCTCCACTTT. Its protein product is CASSLSIGTSPLHF.

The CDR3 protein is CASRIAGGGDTQYF. The DNA of the CDR3 is TGTGCCAGCAGAATAGCGGGAGGCGGTGATACGCAGTATTTT. The V call is TRBV2, the J call TRBJ2-3; TRBD2 matches at 10 bases. In germline, CDR1 is SNHLY, CDR2 FYNNEI. The length of the CDR3 is 14 residues. J was trimmed by 6 bases and V by 6 bases; bases with no gene match: 6.

The chain uses TRBV6-5 and TRBJ1-1, with TRBD1 identical over 10 bases. V shed 9 bases and J 1 base; nucleotides not matched to a gene: 5. The length of the CDR3 is 14 residues. The germline gives CDR1 MNHEY, CDR2 SVGAGI. The CDR3 reads CASATGGTNTEAFF. The CDR3 DNA reads TGTGCCAGTGCGACAGGGGGCACGAACACTGAAGCTTTCTTT.

The rearrangement uses TRBV24-1 and TRBJ2-5; TRBD2 aligns across 7 bases. There are 13 residues in the CDR3. CDR1 and CDR2 (germline): KGHDR, SFDVKD. V trimming: 9 bases; J trimming: 2 bases; junction bases outside the gene matches: 5. The CDR3 reads CATEEAGQETQYF. CDR3 in DNA: TGTGCCACCGAAGAAGCGGGACAAGAGACCCAGTACTTC.

Concerning this clone itself: Within the sample, other DNA sequences also encode this same CDR3. This chain uses TRBV9 with TRBJ2-2, with D tentatively TRBD1 (5 bases). Looked up from germline, CDR1 is SGDLS and CDR2 is YYNGEE. V was pared by 0 bases and J by 0 bases, with 6 bases between. There are 15 residues in the CDR3. CDR3 amino acids: CASSVGQPNTGELFF. The CDR3 nucleotides read TGTGCCAGCAGCGTAGGACAGCCGAACACCGGGGAGCTGTTTTTT.